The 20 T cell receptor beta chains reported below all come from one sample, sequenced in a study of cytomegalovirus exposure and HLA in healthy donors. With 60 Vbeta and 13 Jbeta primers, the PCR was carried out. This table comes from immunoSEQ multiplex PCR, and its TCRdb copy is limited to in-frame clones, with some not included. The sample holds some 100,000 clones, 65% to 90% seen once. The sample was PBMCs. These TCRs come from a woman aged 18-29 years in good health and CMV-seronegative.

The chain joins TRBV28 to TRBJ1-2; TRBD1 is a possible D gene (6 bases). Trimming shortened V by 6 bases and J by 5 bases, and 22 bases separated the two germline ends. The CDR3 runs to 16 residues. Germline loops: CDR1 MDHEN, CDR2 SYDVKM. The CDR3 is CASSPTDPDRFYGYTF. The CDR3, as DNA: TGTGCCAGCAGCCCTACGGACCCGGACAGATTTTATGGCTACACCTTC.

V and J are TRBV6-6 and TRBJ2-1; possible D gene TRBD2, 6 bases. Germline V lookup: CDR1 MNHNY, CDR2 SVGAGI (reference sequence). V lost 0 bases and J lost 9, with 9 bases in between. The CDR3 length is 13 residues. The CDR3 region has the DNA TGTGCCAGCAGTTACTCGTCGGGGGTTGAGCAGTTCTTC. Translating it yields CASSYSSGVEQFF.

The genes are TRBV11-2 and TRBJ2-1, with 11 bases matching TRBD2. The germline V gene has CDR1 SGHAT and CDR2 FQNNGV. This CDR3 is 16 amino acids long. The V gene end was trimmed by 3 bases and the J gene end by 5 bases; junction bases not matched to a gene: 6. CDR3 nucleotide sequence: TGTGCCAGCAGCTTTGTCTCGACTAGCGGGAACAATGAGCAGTTCTTC. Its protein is CASSFVSTSGNNEQFF.

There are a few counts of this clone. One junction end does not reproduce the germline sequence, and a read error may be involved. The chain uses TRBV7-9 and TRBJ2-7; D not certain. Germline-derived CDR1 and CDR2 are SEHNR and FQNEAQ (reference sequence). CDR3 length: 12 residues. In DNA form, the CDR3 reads TGTTCCAGCAGCTTAGATCCAATCGAGCAGTACTTC. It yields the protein CSSSLDPIEQYF. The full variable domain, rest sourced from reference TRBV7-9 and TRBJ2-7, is DTGVSQNPRHKITKRGQNVTFRCDPISEHNRLYWYRQTLGQGPEFLTYFQNEAQLEKSRLLSDRFSAERPKGSFSTLEIQRTEQGDSAMYLCSSSLDPIEQYFGPGTRLTVT.

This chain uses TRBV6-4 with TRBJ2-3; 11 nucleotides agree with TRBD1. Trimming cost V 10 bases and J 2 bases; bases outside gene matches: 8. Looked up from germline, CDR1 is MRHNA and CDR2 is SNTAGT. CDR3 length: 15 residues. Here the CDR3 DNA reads TGTGCCACTGGAAGGGGACAGGGGGACACAGATACGCAGTATTTT. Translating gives CATGRGQGDTDTQYF.

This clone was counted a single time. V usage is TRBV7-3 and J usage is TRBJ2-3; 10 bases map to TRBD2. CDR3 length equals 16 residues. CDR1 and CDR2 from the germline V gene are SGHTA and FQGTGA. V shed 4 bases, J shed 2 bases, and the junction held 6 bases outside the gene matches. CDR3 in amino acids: CASSSSSGGYTDTQYF. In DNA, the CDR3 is TGTGCCAGCAGCTCCTCTAGCGGGGGATACACAGATACGCAGTATTTT. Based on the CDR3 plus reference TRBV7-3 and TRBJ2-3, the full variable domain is GAGVSQTPSNKVTEKGKYVELRCDPISGHTALYWYRQSLGQGPEFLIYFQGTGAADDSGLPNDRFFAVRPEGSVSTLKIQRTERGDSAVYLCASSSSSGGYTDTQYFGPGTRLTVL.

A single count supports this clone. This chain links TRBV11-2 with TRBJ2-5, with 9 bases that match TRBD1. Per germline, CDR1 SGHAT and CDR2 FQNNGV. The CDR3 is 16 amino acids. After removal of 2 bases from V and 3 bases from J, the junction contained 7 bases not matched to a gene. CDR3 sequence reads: CASSLSARTGEETQYF. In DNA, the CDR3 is TGTGCCAGCAGCTTATCGGCACGGACAGGGGAAGAGACCCAGTACTTC.

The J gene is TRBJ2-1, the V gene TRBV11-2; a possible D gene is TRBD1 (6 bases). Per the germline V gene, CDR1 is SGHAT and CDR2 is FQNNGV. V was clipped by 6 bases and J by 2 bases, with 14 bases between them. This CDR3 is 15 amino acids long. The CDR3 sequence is CASSPTRTAYNEQFF. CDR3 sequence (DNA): TGTGCCAGCAGTCCTACCCGGACAGCCTACAATGAGCAGTTCTTC.

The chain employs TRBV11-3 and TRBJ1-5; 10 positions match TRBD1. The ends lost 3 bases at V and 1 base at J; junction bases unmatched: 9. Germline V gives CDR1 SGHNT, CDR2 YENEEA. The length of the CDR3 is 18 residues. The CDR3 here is CASSLRTGGSESNQPQHF. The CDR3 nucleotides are TGTGCCAGCAGCTTGCGGACAGGGGGTAGTGAAAGCAATCAGCCCCAGCATTTT.

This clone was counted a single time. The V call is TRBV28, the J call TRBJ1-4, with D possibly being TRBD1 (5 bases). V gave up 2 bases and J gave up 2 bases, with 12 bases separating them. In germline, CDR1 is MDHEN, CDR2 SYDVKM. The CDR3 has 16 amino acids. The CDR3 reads CASSLAGGLTNEKLFF. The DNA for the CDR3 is TGTGCCAGCAGTTTAGCGGGGGGACTTACTAATGAAAAACTGTTTTTT.

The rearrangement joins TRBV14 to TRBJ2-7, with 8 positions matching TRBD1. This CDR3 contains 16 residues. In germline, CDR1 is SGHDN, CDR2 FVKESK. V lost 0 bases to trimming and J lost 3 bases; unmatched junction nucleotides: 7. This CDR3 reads CASSQDEWTGSYEQYF. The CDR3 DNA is TGTGCCAGCAGCCAAGATGAATGGACAGGGAGCTACGAGCAGTACTTC.

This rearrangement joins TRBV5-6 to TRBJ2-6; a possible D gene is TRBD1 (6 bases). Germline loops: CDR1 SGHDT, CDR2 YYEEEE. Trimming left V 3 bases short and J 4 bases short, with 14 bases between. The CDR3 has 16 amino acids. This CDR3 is CASSSTGTGGANVLTF. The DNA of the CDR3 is TGTGCCAGCAGCTCCACAGGGACGGGGGGGGCCAACGTCCTGACTTTC.

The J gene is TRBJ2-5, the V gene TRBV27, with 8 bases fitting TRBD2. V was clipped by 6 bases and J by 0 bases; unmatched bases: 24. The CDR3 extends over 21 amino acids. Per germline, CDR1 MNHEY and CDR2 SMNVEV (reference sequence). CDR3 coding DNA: TGTGCCAGCAGCCGGCGGGGGATAGCGGGAACCACTACTCTGTACCAAGAGACCCAGTACTTC. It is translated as CASSRRGIAGTTTLYQETQYF.

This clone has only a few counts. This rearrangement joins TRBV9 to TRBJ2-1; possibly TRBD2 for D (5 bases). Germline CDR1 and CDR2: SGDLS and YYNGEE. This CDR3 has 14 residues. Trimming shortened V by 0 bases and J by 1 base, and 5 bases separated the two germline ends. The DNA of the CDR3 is TGTGCCAGCAGCGTAGGAGGGTCCTACAATGAGCAGTTCTTC. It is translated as CASSVGGSYNEQFF.

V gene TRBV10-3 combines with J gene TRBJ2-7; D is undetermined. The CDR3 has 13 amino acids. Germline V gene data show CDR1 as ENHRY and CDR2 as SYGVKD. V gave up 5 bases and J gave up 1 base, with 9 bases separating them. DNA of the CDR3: TGTGCCATCAGTTTAGCTGTTTCCTACGAGCAGTACTTC. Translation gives CAISLAVSYEQYF.

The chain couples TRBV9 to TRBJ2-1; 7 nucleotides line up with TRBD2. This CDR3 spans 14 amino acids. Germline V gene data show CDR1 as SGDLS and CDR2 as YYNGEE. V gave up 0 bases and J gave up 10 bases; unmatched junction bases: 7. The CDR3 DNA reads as TGTGCCAGCAGCGTAGGAGGACTAGTAATCGAGCAGTTCTTC. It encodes CASSVGGLVIEQFF.

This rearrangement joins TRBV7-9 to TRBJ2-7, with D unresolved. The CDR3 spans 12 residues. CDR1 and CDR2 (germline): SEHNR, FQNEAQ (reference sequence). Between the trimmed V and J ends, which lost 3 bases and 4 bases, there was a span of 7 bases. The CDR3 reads CASSFLTYEQYF. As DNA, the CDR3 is TGTGCCAGCAGCTTCCTAACTTACGAGCAGTACTTC.

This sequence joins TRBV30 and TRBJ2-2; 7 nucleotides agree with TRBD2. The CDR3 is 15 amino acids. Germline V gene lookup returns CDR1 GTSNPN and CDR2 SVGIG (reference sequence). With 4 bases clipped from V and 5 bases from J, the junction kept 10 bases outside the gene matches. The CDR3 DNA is TGTGCCTGGAACCCCCTCTGGGGGGGGACCGGGGAGCTGTTTTTT. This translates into CAWNPLWGGTGELFF.

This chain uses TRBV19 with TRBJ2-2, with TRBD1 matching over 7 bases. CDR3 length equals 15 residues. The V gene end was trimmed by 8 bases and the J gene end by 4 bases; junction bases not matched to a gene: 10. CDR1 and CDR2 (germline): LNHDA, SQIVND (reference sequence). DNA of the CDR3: TGTGCCAGTTCCGGGACAGCCCTTTTCACCGGGGAGCTGTTTTTT. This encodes CASSGTALFTGELFF. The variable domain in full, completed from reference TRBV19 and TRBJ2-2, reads DGGITQSPKYLFRKEGQNVTLSCEQNLNHDAMYWYRQDPGQGLRLIYYSQIVNDFQKGDIAEGYSVSREKKESFPLTVTSAQKNPTAFYLCASSGTALFTGELFFGEGSRLTVL.

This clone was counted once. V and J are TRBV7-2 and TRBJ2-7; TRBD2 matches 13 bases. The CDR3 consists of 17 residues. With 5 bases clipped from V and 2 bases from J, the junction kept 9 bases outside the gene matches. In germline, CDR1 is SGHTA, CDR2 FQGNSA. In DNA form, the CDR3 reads TGTGCCAGCAGCCATACTAGCGGGGGGGTCAGGGCCTACGAGCAGTACTTC. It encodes CASSHTSGGVRAYEQYF.